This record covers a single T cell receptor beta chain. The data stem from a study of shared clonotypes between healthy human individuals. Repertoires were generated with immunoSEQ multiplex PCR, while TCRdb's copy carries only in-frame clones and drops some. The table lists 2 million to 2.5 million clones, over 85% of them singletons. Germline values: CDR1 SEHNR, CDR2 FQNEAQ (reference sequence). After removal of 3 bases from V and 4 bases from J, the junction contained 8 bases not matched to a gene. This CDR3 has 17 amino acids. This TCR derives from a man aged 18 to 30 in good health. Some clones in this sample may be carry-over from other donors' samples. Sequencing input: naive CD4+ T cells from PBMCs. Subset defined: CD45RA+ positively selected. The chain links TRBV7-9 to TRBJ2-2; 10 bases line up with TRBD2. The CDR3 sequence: CASSFSPVAGGTGELFF. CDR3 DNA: TGTGCCAGCAGCTTTTCCCCCGTAGCGGGAGGCACCGGGGAGCTGTTTTTT.